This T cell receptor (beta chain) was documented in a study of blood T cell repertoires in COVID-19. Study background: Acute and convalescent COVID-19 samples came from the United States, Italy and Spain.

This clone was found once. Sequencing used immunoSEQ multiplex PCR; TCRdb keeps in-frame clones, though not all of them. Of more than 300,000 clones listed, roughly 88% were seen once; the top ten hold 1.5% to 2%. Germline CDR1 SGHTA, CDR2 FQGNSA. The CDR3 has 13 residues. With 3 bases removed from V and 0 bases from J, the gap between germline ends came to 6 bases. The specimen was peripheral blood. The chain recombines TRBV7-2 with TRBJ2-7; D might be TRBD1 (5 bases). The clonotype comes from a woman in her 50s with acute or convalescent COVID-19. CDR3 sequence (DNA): TGTGCCAGCAGCTTTACAGGCTCCTACGAGCAGTACTTC. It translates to CASSFTGSYEQYF. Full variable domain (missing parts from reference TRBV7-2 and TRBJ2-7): GAGVSQSPSNKVTEKGKDVELRCDPISGHTALYWYRQSLGQGLEFLIYFQGNSAPDKSGLPSDRFSAERTGGSVSTLTIQRTQQEDSAVYLCASSFTGSYEQYFGPGTRLTVT.